The 17 T cell receptor beta chains below were found in one sample sequenced in a study of response to subunit inactivated influenza vaccine. MiXCR was run by TCRdb on the RT-PCR reads, yielding one entry per CDR3 protein. The sample lists 500,000 to 600,000 distinct CDR3 sequences; about 11% were seen once. Another study also made use of these data, one on T cells expressing NK-cell markers. That publication notes: TCR beta cDNA was generated via 5'RACE template switching incorporating UMIs.

The sample here was PBMCs from blood, taken on the day of vaccination. These TCRs come from a man aged 50-60 years who received an inactivated influenza vaccine.

This clonotype turned up a few times. This chain links TRBV20-1 with TRBJ1-5; 7 bases are shared with TRBD1. The CDR3 consists of 15 residues. Germline-derived CDR1 and CDR2 are DFQATT and SNEGSKA (reference sequence). The V segment lost 3 bases and the J segment 4 bases; nucleotides outside the gene matches: 9. This CDR3 is CSARVTGPVNQPQHF. CDR3 nucleotides: TGCAGTGCTAGGGTGACAGGGCCTGTGAATCAGCCCCAGCATTTT.

This clonotype was seen a few times. V is TRBV11-1 and J is TRBJ2-1; 12 bases agree with TRBD2. The V gene end was trimmed by 4 bases and the J gene end by 5 bases; junction bases not matched to a gene: 12. The germline CDR1 and CDR2 sequences are SGHAT and FQDESV (reference sequence). This CDR3 has 18 residues. CDR3: CASSYPLVASGGDNEQFF. The DNA for the CDR3 is TGTGCCAGCAGCTACCCCCTGGTAGCTAGCGGGGGGGACAATGAGCAGTTCTTC.

The CDR3 DNA reads as TGTGCCATCAGTAGGGGACAGGGGAGGAACAATGAGCAGTTCTTC. It specifies CAISRGQGRNNEQFF. The V gene is TRBV10-3, the J gene TRBJ2-1; 10 nucleotides match TRBD1. The germline V gene has CDR1 ENHRY and CDR2 SYGVKD. CDR3 length: 15 residues. The V segment lost 5 bases and the J segment 5 bases; nucleotides outside the gene matches: 6.

This clonotype has ten or more counts. J is TRBJ2-7 and V is TRBV9; TRBD2 matches 7 bases. Germline CDR1 SGDLS, CDR2 YYNGEE. CDR3 size: 16 residues. V dropped 0 bases and J dropped 3; count of bases not matched to a gene: 9. In DNA form, the CDR3 reads TGTGCCAGCAGCGTAGGCCCACTAGCGAAGTTCTACGAGCAGTACTTC. It translates to CASSVGPLAKFYEQYF.

This clonotype was seen more than once but under ten times. The genes are TRBV13 and TRBJ2-6, with 7 bases fitting TRBD1. With 4 bases clipped from V and 1 base from J, the junction kept 10 bases outside the gene matches. The CDR3 runs to 18 residues. CDR1 and CDR2 (germline): PRHDT, FYEKMQ (reference sequence). The CDR3 here is CASSSFGTDLSGANVLTF. As DNA, the CDR3 is TGTGCCAGCAGCTCGTTCGGGACAGACCTTTCTGGGGCCAACGTCCTGACTTTC.

The sample holds a few counts of this clonotype. The V call is TRBV3-1, the J call TRBJ1-2; D remains unclear. Germline assignment: CDR1 LGHDT and CDR2 YNNKEL (reference sequence). Trimming removed 3 bases at V and 3 bases at J, with 8 bases between. This CDR3 has 13 residues. CDR3 region: CASSHQADYGYTF. The DNA of the CDR3 is TGTGCCAGCAGCCATCAGGCAGACTATGGCTACACCTTC.

The V and J genes are TRBV7-2 and TRBJ2-3; 8 nucleotides match TRBD2. The CDR3 runs to 14 residues. Germline loops: CDR1 SGHTA, CDR2 FQGNSA. The J segment lost 3 bases and the V segment lost 5 bases, leaving 4 bases of the junction unmatched. CDR3 protein: CASSKVAGTDTQYF. CDR3 coding DNA: TGTGCCAGCAGCAAAGTAGCGGGGACAGATACGCAGTATTTT.

V usage is TRBV4-2 and J usage is TRBJ2-3; D uncertain. The CDR3 loop spans 15 amino acids. Germline V gene sequence: CDR1 LGHNA, CDR2 YNFKEQ. Trimming took off 1 base at V and 0 bases at J, with 8 bases between the two ends. The CDR3 spells CASSQVKYSTDTQYF. CDR3 nucleotide sequence: TGTGCCAGCAGCCAAGTAAAATATAGCACAGATACGCAGTATTTT.

This clonotype has ten or more counts. The chain links TRBV11-2 to TRBJ2-5; D tentatively fits TRBD1 or TRBD2 (5 bases each). V lost 5 bases to trimming and J lost 5 bases, with 18 bases between them. This CDR3 comprises 15 residues. Germline CDR1 is SGHAT and CDR2 is FQNNGV. The CDR3 spells CASSTRGSLPETQYF. The CDR3 DNA is TGTGCCAGCAGCACGAGGGGTTCTCTCCCGGAGACCCAGTACTTC.

This clonotype has ten or more counts. The chain carries TRBV12-3 or TRBV12-4 and TRBJ2-2, with D possibly TRBD1 on 5 matching bases. This CDR3 is built from 13 residues. The germline V and J ends were trimmed by 7 bases and 3 bases, with 9 bases remaining between them. The CDR3 reads CASTTVYTGELFF. CDR3 coding DNA: TGTGCCAGCACGACAGTTTACACCGGGGAGCTGTTTTTT.

The table lists this clonotype with a few counts. V gene TRBV4-3 combines with J gene TRBJ2-2; a weak D match, TRBD1 (6 bases). Between the trimmed V and J ends, which lost 2 bases and 7 bases, there was a span of 17 bases. In germline, CDR1 is LGHNA, CDR2 YSLEER. The length of the CDR3 is 16 residues. CDR3 amino acids: CASSQSISRDNGELFF. CDR3 nucleotides: TGCGCCAGCAGCCAATCTATTAGCAGGGACAACGGGGAGCTGTTTTTT.

A few counts support this clonotype. J is TRBJ2-7 and V is TRBV29-1, with TRBD1 matching over 8 bases. The CDR3 contains 13 residues. V lost 4 bases, J lost 6 bases, and 8 bases stayed unmatched. The germline V gene has CDR1 SQVTM and CDR2 ANQGSEA. The CDR3 region is CSVGGTGVSEQYF. DNA for the CDR3: TGCAGCGTTGGGGGGACAGGCGTGTCCGAGCAGTACTTC.

V gene TRBV20-1 combines with J gene TRBJ2-7, with D perhaps matching TRBD2 (5 bases). The V end lost 0 bases, the J end lost 7 bases, and 13 bases lay between the germline ends. The V gene's germline CDR1 is DFQATT and CDR2 SNEGSKA (reference sequence). The CDR3 sequence is 13 residues long. In DNA, the CDR3 is TGCAGTGCTAGAGATACCCTTGCGGGTGAGCAGTACTTC. It is translated as CSARDTLAGEQYF.

Only a few counts were recorded for this clonotype. The rearrangement joins TRBV5-1 to TRBJ1-3; D is unclear. Trimming cost V 4 bases and J 2 bases, with 13 bases left between them. Germline lookup yields CDR1 SGHRS and CDR2 YFSETQ. CDR3 length: 15 residues. CDR3 in amino acids: CASSASRTAGNTIYF. In nucleotides, the CDR3 is TGCGCCAGCAGCGCCAGCAGGACTGCTGGAAACACCATATATTTT.

The sample holds many counts of this clonotype. This chain joins TRBV5-1 and TRBJ2-3; no clear D gene. This CDR3 contains 14 residues. Trimming shortened V by 0 bases and J by 2 bases, and 7 bases separated the two germline ends. CDR1 and CDR2 (germline): SGHRS, YFSETQ. CDR3 DNA sequence: TGCGCCAGCAGCTTGGAGGCGGACACAGATACGCAGTATTTT. Translated: CASSLEADTDTQYF.

The chain joins TRBV11-2 to TRBJ2-2, with TRBD2 as a possible D gene (5 bases). The CDR3 is made up of 15 amino acids. Germline V gives CDR1 SGHAT, CDR2 FQNNGV. The V end lost 5 bases, the J end lost 1 base, and 11 bases lay between the germline ends. The CDR3 nucleotides are TGTGCCAGCAGCCCCCGACGGGAGAACACCGGGGAGCTGTTTTTT. Amino acids: CASSPRRENTGELFF.

This clonotype was counted a few times. CDR3 DNA sequence: TGCAGTGCTAGAAATAGTCTAGCGGGGTCTGATGAGCAGTACTTC. Translation gives CSARNSLAGSDEQYF. The chain is built from TRBV20-1 and TRBJ2-7, with 9 bases aligning to TRBD2. V lost 2 bases and J lost 7; bases outside the gene matches: 12. The CDR3 consists of 15 residues. Germline V gene data show CDR1 as DFQATT and CDR2 as SNEGSKA (reference sequence).